The 29 T cell receptor beta chains below come from one sample, sequenced in a study of early T cells in non-severe SARS-CoV-2 infection. TCRdb ran MiXCR on the 5' RACE reads and lists one entry per CDR3 protein. Among around 77,000 distinct CDR3 sequences, 5% were seen once, and the ten largest hold approximately 7%. The specimen was whole blood, collected at baseline. The receptors derive from an adult who was a healthcare worker with PCR-confirmed SARS-CoV-2 infection or an uninfected control (not recorded which).

This clonotype was picked up a small number of times. This chain connects TRBV12-3 or TRBV12-4 to TRBJ2-1; TRBD1 agrees at 8 bases. This CDR3 has 14 amino acids. Trimming at V came to 6 bases and at J to 2 bases, leaving 3 bases not matched to a gene. CDR3: CASSRTGTYNEQFF. Here the CDR3 DNA reads TGTGCCAGCAGCAGGACAGGGACCTACAATGAGCAGTTCTTC.

In its sample, this clonotype was seen many times. This chain uses TRBV7-2 with TRBJ2-7, with unresolved D. V was shortened by 4 bases and J by 5 bases, with 18 bases between the two germline ends. Germline CDR1 SGHTA, CDR2 FQGNSA. This CDR3 spans 15 amino acids. The CDR3 nucleotides are TGTGCCAGCAGCTGGTCCCTACCCACCCTACACGAGCAGTACTTC. This encodes CASSWSLPTLHEQYF.

This clonotype was seen at least ten times. This chain links TRBV28 with TRBJ2-7, with D possibly matching TRBD2 (7 bases). CDR3 size: 16 residues. CDR1 and CDR2 from the germline V gene are MDHEN and SYDVKM. Trimming pared 4 bases from V and 3 bases from J, leaving 19 bases between. CDR3 amino acids: CASSYFGGAGVYEQYF. The CDR3, as DNA: TGTGCCAGCAGTTATTTTGGGGGGGCGGGAGTCTACGAGCAGTACTTC. The variable domain in full, with the rest retrieved from reference TRBV28 and TRBJ2-7, is DVKVTQSSRYLVKRTGEKVFLECVQDMDHENMFWYRQDPGLGLRLIYFSYDVKMKEKGDIPEGYSVSREKKERFSLILESASTNQTSMYLCASSYFGGAGVYEQYFGPGTRLTVT.

This clonotype was observed at least ten times. The V and J genes are TRBV7-9 and TRBJ2-1; 14 nucleotides agree with TRBD2. The V segment lost 8 bases and the J segment 7 bases; nucleotides outside the gene matches: 10. Germline-derived CDR1 and CDR2 are SEHNR and FQNEAQ (reference sequence). The CDR3 totals 16 residues. The CDR3 sequence: CASSSRGTSGRNEQFF. In DNA form, the CDR3 reads TGTGCCAGCTCATCCAGGGGGACTAGCGGGAGAAATGAGCAGTTCTTC.

This clonotype was counted many times. This chain uses TRBV7-6 with TRBJ2-5; D is perhaps TRBD2 (5 bases). CDR3 size: 16 residues. V lost 3 bases and J lost 13, with 27 bases in between. In germline, CDR1 is SGHVS, CDR2 FNYEAQ. The CDR3 nucleotides are TGTGCCAGCAGCTTTTCACCGACTAATCTGGAAGACCCCTGGTACTTC. It is translated as CASSFSPTNLEDPWYF.

This clonotype was seen ten or more times. The V and J genes are TRBV5-1 and TRBJ2-7; tentatively, D is TRBD2 (6 bases). The germline V gene has CDR1 SGHRS and CDR2 YFSETQ. V lost 5 bases, J lost 6 bases, and 18 bases lay in between. The CDR3 has 14 residues. The CDR3 coding sequence is TGCGCCAGCAGACTGGTGAGACTAGACGGCGAGCAGTACTTC. Protein: CASRLVRLDGEQYF.

There are many counts of this clonotype. The rearrangement uses TRBV7-9 and TRBJ2-7; D not resolved. CDR1 and CDR2 (germline): SEHNR, FQNEAQ (reference sequence). Trimming stripped 5 bases from V and 2 bases from J, with 10 bases between. This CDR3 is built from 13 residues. The CDR3 DNA sequence: TGTGCCAGCAGCCTTCTGGGGACCTACGAGCAGTACTTC. It codes for CASSLLGTYEQYF.

This chain links TRBV5-4 with TRBJ2-1; the match to TRBD2 covers 8 bases. The CDR3 spans 19 residues. CDR1 is SGHNT and CDR2 is YYREEE in the germline V gene (reference sequence). After removal of 2 bases from V and 1 base from J, the junction contained 14 bases not matched to a gene. The chain's CDR3 is CASSLGLAGQRRSYNEQFF. DNA of the CDR3: TGTGCCAGCAGCTTAGGACTAGCAGGCCAAAGACGGTCCTACAATGAGCAGTTCTTC.

The sample holds many counts of this clonotype. This chain connects TRBV11-3 to TRBJ2-1; D remains unclear. The germline gives CDR1 SGHNT, CDR2 YENEEA. The CDR3 has 13 residues. V lost 5 bases to trimming and J lost 7 bases, with 12 bases between them. In DNA form, the CDR3 reads TGTGCCAGCAGCCATAGCCCCCAGAATGAGCAGTTCTTC. Translating it yields CASSHSPQNEQFF.

This clonotype came up many times. CDR3 DNA sequence: TGTGCCACCCAACCGGGACTAGCAGTTTGGAACACCGGGGAGCTGTTTTTT. Amino acids: CATQPGLAVWNTGELFF. The V and J genes are TRBV9 and TRBJ2-2, with 9 bases identical to TRBD2. The length of the CDR3 is 17 residues. V was clipped by 9 bases and J by 1 base; unmatched bases: 13. Germline assignment: CDR1 SGDLS and CDR2 YYNGEE.

This clonotype appeared many times. The V gene is TRBV30, the J gene TRBJ1-2; TRBD1 matches at 7 bases. The CDR3 contains 15 residues. The J segment lost 2 bases and the V segment lost 2 bases, leaving 8 bases of the junction unmatched. Germline CDR1 is GTSNPN and CDR2 is SVGIG (reference sequence). CDR3 DNA: TGTGCCTGGAGTCCCAGACAGGGCTCCAACTATGGCTACACCTTC. Its protein product is CAWSPRQGSNYGYTF.

This clonotype appeared many times. V is TRBV28 and J is TRBJ2-1, with D unclear. Germline V CDR1 and CDR2: MDHEN, SYDVKM. This CDR3 has 11 residues. The V end was cut by 5 bases, the J end by 7 bases, with 6 bases between. In nucleotides, the CDR3 is TGTGCCAGCAGTGAAAGAAATGAGCAGTTCTTC. It yields the protein CASSERNEQFF. The entire variable domain, with the rest obtained from reference TRBV28 and TRBJ2-1, is as follows: DVKVTQSSRYLVKRTGEKVFLECVQDMDHENMFWYRQDPGLGLRLIYFSYDVKMKEKGDIPEGYSVSREKKERFSLILESASTNQTSMYLCASSERNEQFFGPGTRLTVL.

This clonotype turned up a few times. The chain links TRBV29-1 to TRBJ2-7, with no clear D. V was pared by 4 bases and J by 6 bases, with 10 bases between. The CDR3 length is 11 residues. Germline loops: CDR1 SQVTM, CDR2 ANQGSEA. CDR3: CSVVSVVEQYF. Here the CDR3 DNA reads TGCAGCGTTGTCTCTGTTGTCGAGCAGTACTTC.

The sample holds many counts of this clonotype. The CDR3 region is CASSENLVGPEAFF. In DNA form, the CDR3 reads TGCGCCAGCAGTGAGAATTTGGTGGGGCCTGAAGCTTTCTTT. This chain uses TRBV10-1 with TRBJ1-1; tentatively, D is TRBD1 (5 bases). Trimming pared 2 bases from V and 6 bases from J, leaving 13 bases between. The CDR3 consists of 14 residues. The germline gives CDR1 WNHNN, CDR2 SYGVQD (reference sequence).

This clonotype was seen more than once but under ten times. The chain joins TRBV10-3 to TRBJ1-1, with D unresolved. Germline V gene lookup returns CDR1 ENHRY and CDR2 SYGVKD. The V end was cut by 1 base, the J end by 1 base, with 10 bases between. The CDR3 covers 15 residues. CDR3 nucleotide sequence: TGTGCCATCAGTGAGTTGGGAGGGAAGAACACTGAAGCTTTCTTT. It specifies CAISELGGKNTEAFF.

The chain has TRBV12-3 or TRBV12-4 and TRBJ2-1, with 7 nucleotides matching TRBD2. The CDR3 is 15 residues long. The trim removed 2 bases at V and 7 bases at J, leaving 8 bases unmatched. CDR3 residues: CASSLSGGSGNEQFF. In nucleotides, the CDR3 is TGTGCCAGCAGTTTATCGGGCGGGAGCGGGAATGAGCAGTTCTTC.

This clonotype was picked up many times. CDR3 DNA: TGTGCCAGCAGTCGGGTGATCCACGAGCAGTACTTC. Translating it yields CASSRVIHEQYF. The chain employs TRBV6-5 and TRBJ2-7, with D hard to call. This CDR3 is 12 amino acids long. In germline, CDR1 is MNHEY, CDR2 SVGAGI. The V and J ends lost 5 bases and 5 bases respectively, with 10 bases between them.

This clonotype was recorded at least ten times. The rearrangement links TRBV18 to TRBJ1-2; 10 bases agree with TRBD1. V gave up 3 bases and J gave up 4 bases; unmatched junction bases: 8. Per the germline V gene, CDR1 is KGHSH and CDR2 is LQKENI. The CDR3 is made up of 16 amino acids. CDR3 amino acids: CASSPPNRDRGYGYTF. The CDR3 nucleotides read TGTGCCAGCTCACCTCCAAATCGGGACAGGGGCTATGGCTACACCTTC. Full variable domain (outside the CDR3, taken from reference TRBV18 and TRBJ1-2): NAGVMQNPRHLVRRRGQEARLRCSPMKGHSHVYWYRQLPEEGLKFMVYLQKENIIDESGMPKERFSAEFPKEGPSILRIQQVVRGDSAAYFCASSPPNRDRGYGYTFGSGTRLTVV.

The rearrangement links TRBV7-9 to TRBJ2-5, with D uncertain. The CDR3 is made up of 15 amino acids. The germline CDR1 and CDR2 sequences are SEHNR and FQNEAQ (reference sequence). Deletions cut 1 base from V and 0 bases from J, with 9 bases between. The CDR3 coding sequence is TGTGCCAGCAGCTTAGGAGGACGGCACCAAGAGACCCAGTACTTC. This gives the protein CASSLGGRHQETQYF.

The chain combines TRBV12-5 with TRBJ2-7; no firm D call. Germline V gene data show CDR1 as LGHNT and CDR2 as FRNRAP. The CDR3 extends over 12 amino acids. The V end lost 6 bases, the J end lost 1 base, and 7 bases lay between the germline ends. The CDR3 protein is CASGPVSYEQYF. The CDR3 DNA follows: TGTGCTAGTGGCCCGGTATCCTACGAGCAGTACTTC.

This clonotype was seen only a few times. The chain uses TRBV19 and TRBJ2-5; D tentatively reads TRBD1 or TRBD2 (5 bases each). The germline V and J ends were trimmed by 2 bases and 5 bases, with 12 bases remaining between them. The CDR3 has 14 amino acids. Germline assignment: CDR1 LNHDA and CDR2 SQIVND (reference sequence). The CDR3 spells CASSITGGAETQYF. The CDR3 DNA reads TGTGCCAGTAGTATAACTGGGGGAGCGGAGACCCAGTACTTC.

This chain connects TRBV30 to TRBJ1-1, with D hard to call. The germline CDR1 and CDR2 sequences are GTSNPN and SVGIG (reference sequence). This CDR3 is built from 11 residues. The CDR3 nucleotides read TGTGCTGAGGGCACACGGACTGAAGCTTTCTTT. Translating it yields CAEGTRTEAFF.

Many counts were recorded for this clonotype. The genes are TRBV6-1 and TRBJ2-5; TRBD2 matches 15 bases. With 11 bases clipped from V and 5 bases from J, the junction kept 15 bases outside the gene matches. Looked up from germline, CDR1 is MNHNS and CDR2 is SASEGT. The CDR3 is made up of 17 amino acids. This chain's CDR3 is CAAGPGLAGGGFETQYF. DNA for the CDR3: TGTGCCGCCGGCCCGGGACTAGCGGGAGGAGGATTCGAGACCCAGTACTTC.

This clonotype was detected ten times or more. The chain has TRBV29-1 and TRBJ1-2; D remains ambiguous. Trimming left V 2 bases short and J 4 bases short, with 5 bases between. CDR3 length: 11 residues. Germline assignment: CDR1 SQVTM and CDR2 ANQGSEA. CDR3 sequence: CSVESGYGYTF. The CDR3 DNA sequence: TGCAGCGTTGAAAGCGGCTATGGCTACACCTTC.

This clonotype was observed many times. The J gene is TRBJ2-3, the V gene TRBV6-6, with D possibly being TRBD1 (5 bases). Germline V gene data show CDR1 as MNHNY and CDR2 as SVGAGI (reference sequence). There are 15 residues in the CDR3. Trimming removed 2 bases from V and 3 bases from J, with 12 bases in between. In nucleotides, the CDR3 is TGTGCCAGCAGTTACAAGGCAGGGCATACAGATACGCAGTATTTT. Protein: CASSYKAGHTDTQYF.

This clonotype was observed a few times. The chain couples TRBV5-1 to TRBJ1-1; possible D gene TRBD1, 6 bases. This CDR3 comprises 15 residues. The germline V gene encodes CDR1 SGHRS and CDR2 YFSETQ. Trimming removed 4 bases from V and 1 base from J, with 14 bases in between. The CDR3 loop is CASSTGQPQNTEAFF. The CDR3 DNA sequence: TGCGCCAGCAGCACTGGACAGCCCCAGAACACTGAAGCTTTCTTT.

This clonotype was found many times. The J gene is TRBJ2-3, the V gene TRBV7-2; 7 bases are shared with TRBD2. The CDR3 covers 17 residues. The junction had 12 bases not matched to a gene; V was cut back by 2 bases and J by 4 bases. Germline V CDR1 and CDR2: SGHTA, FQGNSA. The CDR3 sequence is CASSLTPKRGGADTQYF. The CDR3 region has the DNA TGTGCCAGCAGCTTAACCCCCAAGCGGGGTGGGGCAGATACGCAGTATTTT.

This clonotype has ten or more counts. This chain links TRBV21-1 with TRBJ2-7; the table's D call, TRBD1, was not checked against the DNA. TRBV21-1 is given as a pseudogene. This CDR3 has 16 amino acids. CDR3 coding DNA: TGTGCCAGCAGCAAGTTTCAGCCCCAACCTTCCTACGAGCAGTACTTC. Translated: CASSKFQPQPSYEQYF.

This clonotype appeared many times. The chain combines TRBV6-5 with TRBJ1-1, with D hard to call. The CDR3 contains 15 residues. Germline loops: CDR1 MNHEY, CDR2 SVGAGI. Trimming took off 2 bases at V and 2 bases at J, with 12 bases between the two ends. In DNA form, the CDR3 reads TGTGCCAGCAGTTACGAAGCCGGCTCCAACACTGAAGCTTTCTTT. Protein sequence: CASSYEAGSNTEAFF.